Following are 4 T cell receptor beta chains from one sample sequenced in a study of cytomegalovirus exposure and HLA in healthy donors (dated by TCRdb to about 2017). Library preparation was by the immunoSEQ multiplex PCR assay. A mixture of 60 forward primers for TCR Vbeta segments and 13 reverse primers for TCR Jbeta segments was used in the multiplex PCR. The table comes from immuneACCESS by way of TCRdb, which keeps in-frame sequences with V and J called. Part of the clones is missing from these tables; in studies checked, under half for an unresolved V gene and the rest for unknown reasons. This sample lists roughly 160,000 clones; more than 70% were detected once. The top ten hold around 8.3% of the sample. The material sequenced was PBMCs. These receptors were obtained from a middle-aged woman in good health and CMV-seropositive.

DNA for the CDR3: TGTGCCAGTAGTATAGGCGGGGACGGGGATACGCAGTATTTT. This sequence encodes CASSIGGDGDTQYF. The chain links TRBV19 to TRBJ2-3, with D perhaps TRBD2 (6 bases). CDR1 LNHDA and CDR2 SQIVND come from the germline V gene (reference sequence). The CDR3 runs 14 residues. Trimming shortened V by 1 base and J by 6 bases, and 11 bases separated the two germline ends.

The count of this clone is one. V gene TRBV12-2 combines with J gene TRBJ2-1; TRBD2, as called in the table, went unchecked against the DNA. TRBV12-2 is marked as a pseudogene. This CDR3 spans 19 amino acids. The CDR3 loop is CASRLALRSSGRYMNEQFF. In nucleotides, the CDR3 is TGTGCAAGTCGCTTAGCGCTTAGGTCTAGCGGGAGATATATGAATGAGCAGTTCTTC.

This clone turned up a few times. The CDR3 sequence is CASSQEWGRADTDTQYF. In DNA form, the CDR3 reads TGCGCCAGCAGCCAAGAATGGGGGCGGGCGGACACAGATACGCAGTATTTT. V and J are TRBV4-1 and TRBJ2-3; tentatively, D is TRBD1 (6 bases). Trimming took 0 bases from V and 2 from J, leaving 15 bases between them. The length of the CDR3 is 17 residues. CDR1 is MGHRA and CDR2 is YSYEKL in the germline V gene.

V usage is TRBV7-2 and J usage is TRBJ2-1; weak D call: TRBD1 (6 bases). Germline V gene data show CDR1 as SGHTA and CDR2 as FQGNSA. This CDR3 is 17 amino acids long. The V end lost 7 bases, the J end lost 4 bases, and 23 bases lay between the germline ends. This chain's CDR3 is CASTSLQGQAFYNEQFF. CDR3 in DNA: TGTGCCAGCACCTCACTCCAGGGACAAGCTTTTTACAATGAGCAGTTCTTC.